This section outlines one T cell receptor beta chain sequence together with its context. Antigen: not known. From the 5' RACE reads, TCRdb called clonotypes with MiXCR, one entry per CDR3 protein. The repertoire holds approximately 400,000 distinct CDR3 sequences, with roughly 25% as singletons. The entry originates in a study of CD8 T cells in ankylosing spondylitis. Study findings and constraints: For ankylosing spondylitis blood, a TCR beta motif of seven to nine highly homologous variants appeared characteristic. Matched synovial fluid from ankylosing spondylitis patients was reported to be enriched for disease-linked clones.

This CDR3 is built from 13 residues. The V end was cut by 1 base, the J end by 0 bases, with 5 bases between. CDR1 is GTSNPN, CDR2 SVGIG, per germline (reference sequence). This rearrangement joins TRBV30 to TRBJ2-3, with D hard to call. The specimen sequenced was blood, either unsorted or a sorted T cell fraction (not recorded which). The sequence was obtained from a male donor with ankylosing spondylitis. The CDR3 coding sequence is TGTGCCTGGAGTGGGATTAGCACAGATACGCAGTATTTT. Its translation: CAWSGISTDTQYF.